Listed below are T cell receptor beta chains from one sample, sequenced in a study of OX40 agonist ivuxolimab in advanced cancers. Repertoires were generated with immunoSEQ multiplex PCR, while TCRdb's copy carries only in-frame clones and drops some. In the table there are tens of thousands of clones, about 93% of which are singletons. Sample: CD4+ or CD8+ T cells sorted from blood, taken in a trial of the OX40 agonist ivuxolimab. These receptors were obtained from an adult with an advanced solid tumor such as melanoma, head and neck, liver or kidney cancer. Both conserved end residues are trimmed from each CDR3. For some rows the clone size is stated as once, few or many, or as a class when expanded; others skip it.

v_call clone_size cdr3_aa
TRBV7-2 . ASSRSGSTGELF
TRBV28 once ASSAGWGETQY
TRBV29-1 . SVVPGQLNYGYT
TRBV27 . ASSPDGGETEAF
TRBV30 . AREEGVRNEQF
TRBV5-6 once ASSWAREQF
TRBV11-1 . ASSSAVRPAPLAKNIQY
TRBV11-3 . ASSCWDGVHGYT
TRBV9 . ASSEGTGREQY
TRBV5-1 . ASSPVTGGGQPQH
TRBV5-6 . ASSSQGSNYGYT
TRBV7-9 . ASSLLAGGIDTQY
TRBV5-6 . ASSLKTGGGHIQY
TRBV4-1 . ASSAGRGTDTQY
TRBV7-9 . ASSAWGQGRFYGYT
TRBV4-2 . ASSQGPPTADVAYEQY
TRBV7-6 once ASSFWTGPNEQF
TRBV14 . ASSLGTSGYNEQF
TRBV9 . ASSSISGFTDTQY
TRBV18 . ASSPWGTEAF
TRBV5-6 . ASSLEAGELF
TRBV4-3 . ASSQGQGAPAEQY
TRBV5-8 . ASSLDLNLGS
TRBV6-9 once ASSCRDSDGSGNTIY
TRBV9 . ASSVGGLTYGYT
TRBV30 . AWSVHGNQPQH
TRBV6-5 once ASTGAIEAF
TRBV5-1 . ASSPGLAGGHNEQF
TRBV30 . AADGEREGLEQY
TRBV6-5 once ASSYGLTPYEQY
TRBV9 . ASSDTVNEQF
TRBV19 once ASSKLGTSGRGYEQY
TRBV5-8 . ASSHAGGAGWYTEAF
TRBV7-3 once ASSSDPSRGRSYNEQF
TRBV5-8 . ASSAAGLSYEQY
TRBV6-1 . ASSEATGYYGYT
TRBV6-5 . ASSLGQGSEQY
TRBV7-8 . ASSLLQENTEAF
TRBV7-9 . ASSFFSSPYNEQF
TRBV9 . ASSPNYEQY
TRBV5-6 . ASSLVRSPNEQF
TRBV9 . ASSPTGTSGNEQF
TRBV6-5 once ASSYSPTGGDEQY
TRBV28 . ASSPLIVKAGDGYNEQF
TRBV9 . ASSWDGYEQY
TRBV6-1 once ASSDSPGQGGYGYT